Only a few counts were recorded for the clone carrying this TCR beta chain. The data were obtained in a study of blood T cell repertoires in COVID-19. Patients in Seattle were enrolled during active infection, then followed longitudinally. Profiled with immunoSEQ multiplex PCR; TCRdb holds only in-frame clones, not every one. This sample carries over 200,000 clones, about 83% of them seen once, and the ten largest clones take roughly 1.2%. Sequenced input: peripheral blood. The source is a woman aged 25 to 45 with COVID-19, enrolled during active disease.

CDR3 protein: CASSSGGSGSSEQYF. The CDR3 DNA reads TGTGCCAGCAGCAGCGGAGGTAGCGGGAGTTCCGAGCAGTACTTC. The gene calls are TRBV11-3 and TRBJ2-7; 9 bases fit TRBD2. The CDR3 totals 15 residues. Germline CDR1 is SGHNT and CDR2 is YENEEA. With 5 bases clipped from V and 6 bases from J, the junction kept 11 bases outside the gene matches.